These T cell receptor beta chains were read from a single sample in a study of blood T cell repertoires in COVID-19. Generated by immunoSEQ multiplex PCR, the TCRdb table keeps only in-frame clones and is missing some. Of approximately 300,000 clones in the sample, 75% to 95% were seen once. Sequenced sample: peripheral blood. The receptors were sampled from a woman in her 30s with COVID-19, enrolled during active disease. Each CDR3 is given with its conserved first and last residue. A D gene is named only where the DNA matches it firmly. Expanded clones get a size class; other rows say once, few or many, or leave the size out.

TRBD1,TRBJ2-1,once,TRBV7-6,TGTGCCAGCAGACCTAAGCAGGGGGAAGGTCGGTTGTACAATGAGCAGTTCTTC,CASRPKQGEGRLYNEQFF
NA,TRBJ1-2,NA,TRBV30,TGTGCCTGGAGTTCAGGGTGGGGCTACACCTTC,CAWSSGWGYTF
TRBD2,TRBJ2-7,NA,TRBV28,TGTGCCAGCAGACCCGGGACTAGCGGCTCCTACGAGCAGTACTTC,CASRPGTSGSYEQYF
NA,TRBJ1-2,NA,TRBV13,TGTGCCAGCAGCTTAGGGGGCAACTATGGCTACACCTTC,CASSLGGNYGYTF
TRBD2,TRBJ2-1,NA,TRBV6-5,TGTGCCAGCACCCAAGGACTAGCGGGAGTCCCTCAGTTCTTC,CASTQGLAGVPQFF
NA,TRBJ2-7,NA,TRBV21-1,TGTGCCAGCAGCAAAGGTGGGACTGTTCCCTACGAGCAGTACTTC,CASSKGGTVPYEQYF
TRBD1,TRBJ2-7,NA,TRBV6-5,TGTGCCAGCAAGCCCTCGACAGGGCCCTCCTACGAGCAGTACTTC,CASKPSTGPSYEQYF
NA,TRBJ1-1,NA,TRBV2,TGTGCCAGCAGTGAAGAGGCGGGGTCCACTGAAGCTTTCTTT,CASSEEAGSTEAFF
NA,TRBJ2-6,NA,TRBV19,TGTGCCAGTAGGAGCGGATACTCTGGGGCCAACGTCCTGACTTTC,CASRSGYSGANVLTF
TRBD2,TRBJ2-1,NA,TRBV30,TGTGCCTGGAGTGTCGGACTAGCGGGAGCCAATGAGCAGTTCTTC,CAWSVGLAGANEQFF
TRBD1,TRBJ1-5,NA,TRBV4-2,TGTGCCAGCAGCCAAGATATGACAGGGGGGAATCAGCCCCAGCATTTT,CASSQDMTGGNQPQHF
NA,TRBJ1-5,NA,TRBV30,TGTGCCTGGAGTTCGGACAGCGATCAGCCCCAGCATTTT,CAWSSDSDQPQHF
TRBD2,TRBJ2-1,NA,TRBV4-1,TGCGCCAGCAGCCGACTACCGGGACTAGCGCAATACAATGAGCAGTTCTTC,CASSRLPGLAQYNEQFF
NA,TRBJ2-1,NA,TRBV10-1,TGCGCCAGCAGTGAGTCGGGGCGAAGCTCCTACAATGAGCAGTTCTTC,CASSESGRSSYNEQFF
NA,TRBJ2-2,NA,TRBV5-4,TGTGCCAGCAGCCCCTCGTCCGGGGCGAACACCGGGGAGCTGTTTTTT,CASSPSSGANTGELFF
NA,TRBJ1-2,NA,TRBV10-3,TGTGCCATCAGTGAGTCTGAGGGCGGCTACACCTTC,CAISESEGGYTF
TRBD2,TRBJ2-2,NA,TRBV5-1,TGCGCCAGCAGCCGTACTAGCGGGGCAAGTAGCGGGGAGCTGTTTTTT,CASSRTSGASSGELFF
NA,TRBJ2-5,NA,TRBV9,TGTGCCAGCAGCGTTTCCTGGAGAGACCAAGAGACCCAGTACTTC,CASSVSWRDQETQYF
TRBD2,TRBJ2-5,NA,TRBV6-5,TGTGCCAGCAGTCCCGGACTAGCGGGCCAAGAGACCCAGTACTTC,CASSPGLAGQETQYF
TRBD1,TRBJ2-1,once,TRBV2,TGTGCCAGCAGTGACACAGGGGGCTCCTACAATGAGCAGTTCTTC,CASSDTGGSYNEQFF
NA,TRBJ1-5,NA,TRBV19,TGTGCCAGTAGTATAGAGGCCAGTCGCAATCAGCCCCAGCATTTT,CASSIEASRNQPQHF
NA,TRBJ2-6,NA,TRBV30,TGTGCCTGGACTGGTGGGGGCGCTGGGGCCAACGTCCTGACTTTC,CAWTGGGAGANVLTF
TRBD1,TRBJ2-1,NA,TRBV24-1,TGTGCCACCAACGGGACAGGGTCCTACAATGAGCAGTTCTTC,CATNGTGSYNEQFF
NA,TRBJ1-5,once,TRBV15,TGTGCCACCAGCAGAGGAGAGGACAGTTATAGCAATCAGCCCCAGCATTTT,CATSRGEDSYSNQPQHF
TRBD1,TRBJ2-5,NA,TRBV2,TGTGCCAGCAGTACCAACAGGGGGGAGACCCAGTACTTC,CASSTNRGETQYF
NA,TRBJ1-1,NA,TRBV14,TGTGCCAGCAGCCAAGATTTGGCCGGAGGGGACACTGAAGCTTTCTTT,CASSQDLAGGDTEAFF
TRBD2,TRBJ2-3,NA,TRBV29-1,TGCAGCGTTGATCCTAGCGGGATAAAGGATACGCAGTATTTT,CSVDPSGIKDTQYF
NA,TRBJ1-5,few,TRBV3-1/TRBV3-2,TGTGCCAGCAGCCCCTCCCGTCTAGAGCCCCAGCATTTT,CASSPSRLEPQHF
TRBD2,TRBJ2-2,NA,TRBV4-1,TGCGCCAGCAGCCAAGCGGGGGGGGCTAAGGCCGGGGAGCTGTTTTTT,CASSQAGGAKAGELFF
TRBD1,TRBJ2-2,NA,TRBV5-1,TGCGCCAGCAGCTTGTTGGGACAGGCCGGGGAGCTGTTTTTT,CASSLLGQAGELFF
TRBD2,TRBJ2-7,NA,TRBV18,TGTGCCAGCTCACCAAAGGGACTAGCGGGAGGGAGCTCCTACGAGCAGTACTTC,CASSPKGLAGGSSYEQYF
NA,TRBJ1-5,NA,TRBV2,TGTGCCAGCATGGGGGGGTGGCAGGGCGGCAATCAGCCCCAGCATTTT,CASMGGWQGGNQPQHF
NA,TRBJ1-2,NA,TRBV28,TGTGCCAGCAGTTTCGGCAGGGGCGCATCTGAGGACTATGGCTACACCTTC,CASSFGRGASEDYGYTF
NA,TRBJ2-7,few,TRBV30,TGTGCCTGGAAAGGGGTCTCCTACGAGCAGTACTTC,CAWKGVSYEQYF
NA,TRBJ2-1,NA,TRBV11-3,TGTGCCAGCAGCCCGAGCGAGAACTACAATGAGCAGTTCTTC,CASSPSENYNEQFF